One and the same sample provided the 28 T cell receptor beta chains below, sequenced in a study of read filtering for tumor transcriptome and immune sequencing (TCRdb year 2020). TCRdb names Illumina HiSeq 4000 as the instrument used. Starting from 400 to 450 ng RNA, TCR libraries were constructed with the Immunoverse kit using molecular barcoded adaptors that cover the alpha/delta and beta/gamma chains. The public sequencing data were trimmed at Q25 with fastp and processed into clonotypes with MiXCR by TCRdb, which kept only in-frame beta chains. Each entry merges the rows of one CDR3 protein and shows their most common DNA and genes. The sample table shows 60,000 to 75,000 distinct CDR3 sequences, and around 20% are seen once. Clones ranked in the top ten supply 11% of the sample. The sample taken for sequencing was a population of CD138-negative cells sorted from bone marrow. Taken with the paper, the label for cell subset or site translates to: bone marrow mononuclear cells depleted of CD138+ plasma/myeloma cells by negative magnetic selection. The receptors stem from a donor at least 40 years old with multiple myeloma.

This clonotype appeared many times. This sequence joins TRBV24-1 and TRBJ1-2; D unresolved. In germline, CDR1 is KGHDR, CDR2 SFDVKD. CDR3 length: 12 residues. The V gene lost 4 bases and the J gene lost 3 bases, with 5 bases spanning the gap. As DNA, the CDR3 is TGTGCCACCAGTGAGAGCTACTATGGCTACACCTTC. Its translation is CATSESYYGYTF.

This clonotype has at least ten counts. The rearrangement links TRBV28 to TRBJ1-5; TRBD1 matches at 7 bases. Trimming cost V 3 bases and J 5 bases; bases outside gene matches: 4. CDR1 and CDR2 from the germline V gene are MDHEN and SYDVKM. The length of the CDR3 is 14 residues. Here the CDR3 reads CASSFGTGDQPQHF. CDR3 sequence (DNA): TGTGCCAGCAGTTTTGGTACAGGGGATCAGCCCCAGCATTTT.

This clonotype was seen only a few times. The V and J genes are TRBV7-3 and TRBJ2-3; TRBD2 agrees at 10 bases. Trimming at V came to 0 bases and at J to 2 bases, leaving 11 bases not matched to a gene. Germline-derived CDR1 and CDR2 are SGHTA and FQGTGA. This CDR3 contains 19 residues. CDR3 nucleotides: TGTGCCAGCAGCTTAACTAGCGGGGGGCCAAAGGCCGCCACAGATACGCAGTATTTT. This translates into CASSLTSGGPKAATDTQYF. Using reference TRBV7-3 and TRBJ2-3 for the parts outside the CDR3, the full variable domain is GAGVSQTPSNKVTEKGKYVELRCDPISGHTALYWYRQSLGQGPEFLIYFQGTGAADDSGLPNDRFFAVRPEGSVSTLKIQRTERGDSAVYLCASSLTSGGPKAATDTQYFGPGTRLTVL.

The chain combines TRBV6-1 with TRBJ1-1; the D gene is possibly TRBD1 (5 bases). The V end lost 4 bases, the J end lost 6 bases, and 15 bases lay between the germline ends. Germline values: CDR1 MNHNS, CDR2 SASEGT. This CDR3 spans 14 amino acids. The DNA of the CDR3 is TGTGCCAGCAGTGCGGTGGGGACGCGATCTGAAGCTTTCTTT. Protein product: CASSAVGTRSEAFF.

This clonotype was seen many times. The gene calls are TRBV19 and TRBJ2-3; 11 bases are a match to TRBD2. This CDR3 comprises 14 residues. Germline V CDR1 and CDR2: LNHDA, SQIVND (reference sequence). Trimming at V came to 4 bases and at J to 5 bases, leaving 2 bases not matched to a gene. Here the CDR3 reads CASSRLAGRDTQYF. DNA of the CDR3: TGTGCCAGTAGTAGACTAGCGGGGCGAGATACGCAGTATTTT.

V and J are TRBV6-7 and TRBJ2-5; 10 bases are a match to TRBD2. TRBV6-7 has ORF status, its function being uncertain. With 0 bases clipped from V and 2 bases from J, the junction kept 6 bases outside the gene matches. The CDR3 runs 17 residues. The DNA of the CDR3 is TGTGCCAGCAGTTACTCGTTCCTAGCGGGAGTACAAGAGACCCAGTACTTC. It translates to CASSYSFLAGVQETQYF.

This clonotype was recorded at least ten times. This sequence joins TRBV28 and TRBJ1-1; D is uncertain. Germline CDR1 is MDHEN and CDR2 is SYDVKM. The CDR3 extends over 13 amino acids. Trimming pared 6 bases from V and 5 bases from J, leaving 13 bases between. CDR3 nucleotide sequence: TGTGCCAGCAGCTGGGTGAGTGAGACTGAAGCTTTCTTT. Residues: CASSWVSETEAFF.

This clonotype has ten or more counts. This chain links TRBV7-9 with TRBJ2-1; D not resolved. There are 13 residues in the CDR3. Trimming cost V 1 base and J 9 bases, with 10 bases left between them. Looked up from germline, CDR1 is SEHNR and CDR2 is FQNEAQ (reference sequence). The CDR3 reads CASSLGYTGEQFF. The CDR3 bases are TGTGCCAGCAGCTTAGGTTACACTGGTGAGCAGTTCTTC.

The V gene is TRBV4-1, the J gene TRBJ1-5; TRBD1 is a possible D gene (5 bases). The CDR3 runs 17 residues. V was cut by 0 bases and J by 5 bases, with 17 bases left in between. Germline V gives CDR1 MGHRA, CDR2 YSYEKL. CDR3: CASSQDASGGDDQPQHF. CDR3 coding DNA: TGCGCCAGCAGCCAAGATGCCAGCGGGGGGGACGATCAGCCCCAGCATTTT.

This clonotype has more than one count but fewer than ten. The chain combines TRBV3-1 with TRBJ1-1; a possible D gene is TRBD1 (5 bases). Trimming left V 1 base short and J 5 bases short, with 11 bases between. The V gene's germline CDR1 is LGHDT and CDR2 YNNKEL (reference sequence). The CDR3 loop spans 14 amino acids. This CDR3 is CASSQAPGRTEAFF. The CDR3 region has the DNA TGTGCCAGCAGCCAAGCTCCAGGGAGGACTGAAGCTTTCTTT.

This clonotype was counted ten times or more. This chain uses TRBV3-1 with TRBJ2-3; D gene uncertain. CDR1 and CDR2 from the germline V gene are LGHDT and YNNKEL (reference sequence). V was shortened by 2 bases and J by 0 bases, with 9 bases between the two germline ends. The CDR3 totals 15 residues. The DNA for the CDR3 is TGTGCCAGCAGCCAAAGTACCATGAGCACAGATACGCAGTATTTT. Translation gives CASSQSTMSTDTQYF.

This clonotype was seen ten or more times. The gene calls are TRBV6-2 or TRBV6-3 and TRBJ2-1, with D uncertain. Trimming took 0 bases from V and 9 from J, leaving 9 bases between them. Germline assignment: CDR1 MNHEY and CDR2 SVGEGT. The CDR3 has 13 residues. CDR3 protein: CASSYSEAGEQFF. In DNA, the CDR3 is TGTGCCAGCAGTTACTCTGAGGCTGGTGAGCAGTTCTTC.

The sample holds many counts of this clonotype. J is TRBJ1-1 and V is TRBV7-6; TRBD1 agrees at 8 bases. V was pared by 1 base and J by 4 bases, with 2 bases of the junction left unmatched. This CDR3 comprises 14 residues. Germline CDR1 is SGHVS and CDR2 is FNYEAQ. As DNA, the CDR3 is TGTGCCAGCAGCTTAGATACAGGGGGCACTGAAGCTTTCTTT. Translation: CASSLDTGGTEAFF.

Turning to this clonotype: This is likely a read error, given that the CDR3 carries no conserved phenylalanine or tryptophan at its end. The DNA is left out, because the CDR3 cannot be placed on it with certainty; the CDR3 is given as TCRdb lists it. The chain employs TRBV28 and TRBJ2-3; the DNA was not compared with TRBD2, the D call given in the table. The V gene's germline CDR1 is MDHEN and CDR2 SYDVKM. A total of 13 residues make up the CDR3, ends included. The CDR3 here is CASSSRTSGRTTV.

V gene TRBV20-1 combines with J gene TRBJ1-5, with TRBD1 as a possible D gene (5 bases). The germline V gene encodes CDR1 DFQATT and CDR2 SNEGSKA (reference sequence). The CDR3 runs 16 residues. V was cut by 5 bases and J by 0 bases, with 17 bases left in between. DNA for the CDR3: TGCAGTGCTTCCTCCTCAGGGACCGATAGCAATCAGCCCCAGCATTTT. Its protein product is CSASSSGTDSNQPQHF.

This clonotype was seen a few times. V and J are TRBV7-2 and TRBJ1-2, with D uncertain. The CDR3 contains 15 residues. Per germline, CDR1 SGHTA and CDR2 FQGNSA. V was cut by 5 bases and J by 4 bases, with 17 bases left in between. The CDR3 sequence: CASSPRTRGFYGYTF. Written as DNA, the CDR3 is TGTGCCAGCAGCCCCCGGACCCGGGGTTTCTATGGCTACACCTTC.

The chain links TRBV19 to TRBJ1-5; TRBD1 might be the D (6 bases). Germline V CDR1 and CDR2: LNHDA, SQIVND (reference sequence). The CDR3 spans 13 residues. V shed 7 bases and J shed 1 base, with 8 bases lying between them. The CDR3 loop reads CASKDRSNQPQHF. The CDR3 bases are TGTGCCAGTAAAGACAGGAGCAATCAGCCCCAGCATTTT.

This clonotype was counted once. The chain is built from TRBV18 and TRBJ2-2; possible D gene TRBD2, 6 bases. Germline V gene data show CDR1 as KGHSH and CDR2 as LQKENI. The CDR3 totals 16 residues. V was pared by 8 bases and J by 5 bases, with 21 bases between. The CDR3 DNA sequence: TGTGCCAGCATACCACTCCCGACTAGTACTACCGGGGAGCTGTTTTTT. This gives the protein CASIPLPTSTTGELFF.

This clonotype was picked up many times. The rearrangement links TRBV19 to TRBJ2-1; 7 bases fit TRBD2. Germline V CDR1 and CDR2: LNHDA, SQIVND (reference sequence). This CDR3 has 15 amino acids. Losses at the gene ends were 1 base for V and 7 bases for J; bases not matched to a gene: 7. CDR3 residues: CASSIVPGGGNEQFF. DNA for the CDR3: TGTGCCAGTAGTATAGTGCCGGGGGGAGGAAATGAGCAGTTCTTC. Drawing the rest from reference TRBV19 and TRBJ2-1, the complete variable domain is DGGITQSPKYLFRKEGQNVTLSCEQNLNHDAMYWYRQDPGQGLRLIYYSQIVNDFQKGDIAEGYSVSREKKESFPLTVTSAQKNPTAFYLCASSIVPGGGNEQFFGPGTRLTVL.

This clonotype has ten or more counts. V is TRBV18 and J is TRBJ1-1, with D perhaps TRBD1 (6 bases). The ends were cut back, 2 bases at V and 0 bases at J, with 7 bases in the middle. Germline V CDR1 and CDR2: KGHSH, LQKENI. The CDR3 covers 14 residues. The CDR3 protein is CASSPTGLNTEAFF. The CDR3 DNA follows: TGTGCCAGCTCACCAACAGGGCTGAACACTGAAGCTTTCTTT.

The J gene is TRBJ2-2, the V gene TRBV30; 7 nucleotides line up with TRBD1. This CDR3 has 15 amino acids. V lost 4 bases and J lost 6; bases outside the gene matches: 11. Germline V gene lookup returns CDR1 GTSNPN and CDR2 SVGIG (reference sequence). The CDR3 is CAWTVEDRASGELFF. CDR3 sequence (DNA): TGTGCCTGGACAGTTGAAGACAGGGCGTCCGGGGAGCTGTTTTTT.

With regard to this clonotype: A single base separates this from a much larger clone, so it may be a read error. This sequence joins TRBV29-1 and TRBJ2-2; possibly TRBD2 for D (6 bases). Per germline, CDR1 SQVTM and CDR2 ANQGSEA. V lost 5 bases and J lost 6, with 10 bases in between. The CDR3 spans 12 residues. The CDR3 loop reads CSVYTGAGELFF. The CDR3 coding sequence is TGCAGCGTTTACACGGGGGCCGGGGAGCTGTTTTTT.

This clonotype was picked up many times. The DNA for the CDR3 is TGTGCCAGCAGCCTAGGGGACTTTTACAATGAGCAGTTCTTC. Protein sequence: CASSLGDFYNEQFF. The rearrangement joins TRBV7-2 to TRBJ2-1; TRBD2 is a possible D gene (6 bases). Germline lookup yields CDR1 SGHTA and CDR2 FQGNSA. This CDR3 contains 14 residues. Trimming took 5 bases from V and 4 from J, leaving 12 bases between them.

This clonotype was seen many times. The chain carries TRBV18 and TRBJ1-1; D not certain. Trimming removed 3 bases at V and 6 bases at J, with 14 bases between. This CDR3 comprises 14 residues. Germline CDR1 KGHSH, CDR2 LQKENI. This CDR3 is CASSPPTAVPEAFF. The CDR3, as DNA: TGTGCCAGCTCACCCCCTACAGCCGTCCCTGAAGCTTTCTTT.

This clonotype was observed many times. The chain joins TRBV20-1 to TRBJ2-3, with a weak D call TRBD2 (6 bases). In germline, CDR1 is DFQATT, CDR2 SNEGSKA (reference sequence). Trimming cost V 6 bases and J 0 bases, with 13 bases left between them. This CDR3 is built from 14 residues. The CDR3 loop is CSAPPSASTDTQYF. The CDR3 bases are TGCAGTGCCCCTCCTAGCGCCAGCACAGATACGCAGTATTTT.

The chain couples TRBV7-9 to TRBJ1-3; a possible D gene is TRBD1 (5 bases). In germline, CDR1 is SEHNR, CDR2 FQNEAQ (reference sequence). Trimming pared 5 bases from V and 0 bases from J, leaving 17 bases between. CDR3 size: 17 residues. CDR3 coding DNA: TGTGCCAGCAGCACTAGGCTCAGGGCCGACTCTGGAAACACCATATATTTT. This sequence encodes CASSTRLRADSGNTIYF.

This clonotype showed up many times. V and J are TRBV28 and TRBJ1-5; 8 bases align to TRBD1. This CDR3 is 17 amino acids long. Germline trimming cut 4 bases from V and 2 bases from J; bases unmatched to any gene: 10. Germline V gene sequence: CDR1 MDHEN, CDR2 SYDVKM. The CDR3 loop is CASSSGGSNFGNQPQHF. CDR3 nucleotides: TGTGCCAGCAGTTCAGGGGGCAGTAACTTCGGCAATCAGCCCCAGCATTTT. Together with reference TRBV28 and TRBJ1-5, the CDR3 gives the full variable domain: DVKVTQSSRYLVKRTGEKVFLECVQDMDHENMFWYRQDPGLGLRLIYFSYDVKMKEKGDIPEGYSVSREKKERFSLILESASTNQTSMYLCASSSGGSNFGNQPQHFGDGTRLSIL.

This clonotype has just a few counts. The chain carries TRBV7-9 and TRBJ2-7, with a tentative D call TRBD1 (5 bases). CDR1 and CDR2 from the germline V gene are SEHNR and FQNEAQ (reference sequence). V dropped 6 bases and J dropped 6 bases, with 12 bases sitting between them. The CDR3 sequence is 12 residues long. The CDR3 nucleotides are TGTGCCAGCAGTCAACGACAGACCGAGCAGTACTTC. Residues: CASSQRQTEQYF. Using reference TRBV7-9 and TRBJ2-7 for the parts outside the CDR3, the full variable domain is DTGVSQNPRHKITKRGQNVTFRCDPISEHNRLYWYRQTLGQGPEFLTYFQNEAQLEKSRLLSDRFSAERPKGSFSTLEIQRTEQGDSAMYLCASSQRQTEQYFGPGTRLTVT.